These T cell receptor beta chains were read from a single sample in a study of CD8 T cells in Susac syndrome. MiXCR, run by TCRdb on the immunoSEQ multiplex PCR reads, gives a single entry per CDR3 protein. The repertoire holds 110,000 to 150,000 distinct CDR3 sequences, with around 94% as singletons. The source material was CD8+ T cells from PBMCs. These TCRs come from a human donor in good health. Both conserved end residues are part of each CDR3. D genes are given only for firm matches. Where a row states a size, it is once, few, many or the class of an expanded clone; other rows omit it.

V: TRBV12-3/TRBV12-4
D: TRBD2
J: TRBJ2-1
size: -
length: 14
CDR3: CASSLALAGNEQFF
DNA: TGTGCCAGCAGTTTAGCCCTAGCGGGCAATGAGCAGTTCTTC

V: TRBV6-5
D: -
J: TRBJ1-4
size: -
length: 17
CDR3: CASSSDGRALGFVELFF
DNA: TGTGCCAGCAGTTCGGACGGACGGGCCTTAGGGTTTGTAGAACTGTTTTTT

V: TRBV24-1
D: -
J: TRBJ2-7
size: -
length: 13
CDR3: CATSMRQATEQYF
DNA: TGTGCCACCAGTATGAGACAGGCCACCGAGCAGTACTTC

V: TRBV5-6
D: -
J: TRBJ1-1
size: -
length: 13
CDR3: CASSQQLNTEAFF
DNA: TGTGCCAGCAGTCAACAGTTGAACACTGAAGCTTTCTTT

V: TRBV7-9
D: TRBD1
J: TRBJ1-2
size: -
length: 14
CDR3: CASSLETGVDGYTF
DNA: TGTGCCAGCAGCTTAGAGACAGGGGTCGATGGCTACACCTTC

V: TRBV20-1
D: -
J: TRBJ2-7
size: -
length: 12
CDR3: CSAPGQPYEQYF
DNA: TGCAGTGCCCCTGGACAGCCCTACGAGCAGTACTTC

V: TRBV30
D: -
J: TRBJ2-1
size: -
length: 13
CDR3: CAWSTTAENEQFF
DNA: TGTGCCTGGAGTACGACAGCAGAAAATGAGCAGTTCTTC

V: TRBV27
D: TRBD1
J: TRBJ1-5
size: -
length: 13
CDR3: CASSGRGDQPQHF
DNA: TGTGCCAGCAGTGGCAGGGGGGATCAGCCCCAGCATTTT

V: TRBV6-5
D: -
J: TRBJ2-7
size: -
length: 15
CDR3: CASTRPGRNIYEQYF
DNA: TGTGCCAGCACCCGACCGGGGAGGAACATCTACGAGCAGTACTTC

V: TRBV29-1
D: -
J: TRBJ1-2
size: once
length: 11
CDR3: CSVEVRDGYTF
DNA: TGCAGCGTTGAAGTCAGGGACGGCTACACCTTC

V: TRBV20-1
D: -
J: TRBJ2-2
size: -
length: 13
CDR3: CSARDYYTGELFF
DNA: TGCAGTGCTAGGGACTACTACACCGGGGAGCTGTTTTTT

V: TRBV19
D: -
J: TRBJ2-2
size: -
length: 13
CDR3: CASAPLNTGELFF
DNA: TGTGCCAGTGCCCCTTTGAACACCGGGGAGCTGTTTTTT

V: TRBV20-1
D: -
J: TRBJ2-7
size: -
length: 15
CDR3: CSAHPRQGGSYEQYF
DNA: TGCAGTGCTCATCCCCGACAGGGAGGGAGCTACGAGCAGTACTTC

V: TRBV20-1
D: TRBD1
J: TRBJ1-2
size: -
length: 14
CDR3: CSARDRGDRRGYTF
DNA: TGCAGTGCTAGAGACCGGGGGGACAGGAGAGGCTACACCTTC

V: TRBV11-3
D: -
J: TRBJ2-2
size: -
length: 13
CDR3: CASSRQNTGELFF
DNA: TGTGCCAGCAGTCGACAGAACACCGGGGAGCTGTTTTTT